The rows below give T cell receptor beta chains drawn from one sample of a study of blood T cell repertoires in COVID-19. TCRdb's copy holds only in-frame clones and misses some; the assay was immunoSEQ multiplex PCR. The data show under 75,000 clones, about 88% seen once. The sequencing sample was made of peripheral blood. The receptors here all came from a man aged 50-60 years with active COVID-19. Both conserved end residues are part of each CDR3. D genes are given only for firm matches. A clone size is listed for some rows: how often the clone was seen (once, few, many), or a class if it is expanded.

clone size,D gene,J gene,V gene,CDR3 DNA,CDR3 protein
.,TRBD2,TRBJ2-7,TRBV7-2,TGTGCCAGCAGCTTAGAATCCCTCAGACTAGCGGGCTACGAGCAGTACTTC,CASSLESLRLAGYEQYF
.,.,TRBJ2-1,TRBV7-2,TGTGCCAGCAGCTTTCCAGTTGGTGAGCAGTTCTTC,CASSFPVGEQFF
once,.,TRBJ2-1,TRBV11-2,TGTGCCAGCAGCTTCCGGGGACTCTCCTACAATGAGCATTTCTTC,CASSFRGLSYNEHFF
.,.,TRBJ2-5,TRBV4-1,TGCGCCAGCAGCCAAACGACGGAGAGGCAAGAGACCCAGTACTTC,CASSQTTERQETQYF
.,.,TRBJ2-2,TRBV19,TGTGCCAGTAGTCGATGGGAGGGGGGAACACGGGAGCTGTTTTTT,CASSRWEGGTRELFF
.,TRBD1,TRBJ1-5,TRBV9,TGTGCCAGCAGCGCGGGACAGGAATTCCAGCCCCAGCATTTT,CASSAGQEFQPQHF
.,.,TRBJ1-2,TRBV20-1,TGCAGTGCTAGTAGGGGGAGGGATGGCTACACCTTC,CSASRGRDGYTF
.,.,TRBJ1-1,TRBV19,TGTGCCAGCAATACAGCCTTGGGCACTGAAGCTTTCTTT,CASNTALGTEAFF
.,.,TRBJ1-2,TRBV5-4,TGTGCCAGCAGCGTCGGGTTGGTGAACTATGGCTACACCTTC,CASSVGLVNYGYTF
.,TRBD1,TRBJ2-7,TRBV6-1,TGTGCCAGCAGTGAGGACAGGGGGCCCATCGAGCAGTACTTC,CASSEDRGPIEQYF
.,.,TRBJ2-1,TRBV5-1,TGCGCCAGCAGCTTTGGGGGGTCATACAATGAGCAGTTCTTC,CASSFGGSYNEQFF
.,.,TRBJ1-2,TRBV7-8,TGTGCCAGCAGCTTAGCGTACAGGGAGGGTAACTATGGCTACACCTTC,CASSLAYREGNYGYTF
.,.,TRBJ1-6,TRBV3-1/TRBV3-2,TGTGCCAGCAGCCAAGAACCCGCGTCGAATTCACCCCTCCACTTT,CASSQEPASNSPLHF
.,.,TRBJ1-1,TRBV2,TGTGCCAGCAGAGAAAGGAGCACTGAAGCTTTCTTT,CASRERSTEAFF
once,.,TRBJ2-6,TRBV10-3,TGTGCCATCAGTGACCAGGCTGGGGCCAACGTCCTGACTTTC,CAISDQAGANVLTF